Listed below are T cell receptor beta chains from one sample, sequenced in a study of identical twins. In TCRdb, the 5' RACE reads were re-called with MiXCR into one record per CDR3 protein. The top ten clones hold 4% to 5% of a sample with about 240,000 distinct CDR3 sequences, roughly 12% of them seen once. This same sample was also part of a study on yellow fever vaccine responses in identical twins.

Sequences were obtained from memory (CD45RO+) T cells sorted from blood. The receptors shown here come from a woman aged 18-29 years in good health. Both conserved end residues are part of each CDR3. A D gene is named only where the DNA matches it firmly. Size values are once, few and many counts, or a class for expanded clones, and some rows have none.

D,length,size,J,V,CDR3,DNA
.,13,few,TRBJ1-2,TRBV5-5,CASSSPDIYGYTF,TGTGCCAGCAGCTCACCCGACATCTATGGCTACACCTTC
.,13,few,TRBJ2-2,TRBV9,CASSVVLTGELFF,TGTGCCAGCAGCGTAGTTCTGACCGGGGAGCTGTTTTTT
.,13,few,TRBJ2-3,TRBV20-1,CSAGGQRADTQYF,TGCAGTGCTGGGGGACAGCGGGCAGATACGCAGTATTTT
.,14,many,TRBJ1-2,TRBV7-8,CASSFRDRDYGYTF,TGTGCCAGCAGCTTTAGAGACAGAGACTATGGCTACACCTTC
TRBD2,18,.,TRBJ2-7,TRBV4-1,CASSQEAGRLAGDPEQYF,TGCGCCAGCAGCCAAGAGGCGGGCCGACTAGCGGGAGACCCCGAGCAGTACTTC
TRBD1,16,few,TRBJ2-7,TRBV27,CASSLGTGAIIYEQYF,TGTGCCAGCAGTTTGGGGACAGGGGCGATTATCTACGAGCAGTACTTC
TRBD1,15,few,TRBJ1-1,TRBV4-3,CASSPDRVTGTEAFF,TGCGCCAGCAGCCCGGACAGGGTCACGGGCACTGAAGCTTTCTTT
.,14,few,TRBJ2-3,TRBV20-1,CSALRQGLEDTQYF,TGCAGTGCCCTCCGGCAGGGGCTTGAAGATACGCAGTATTTT
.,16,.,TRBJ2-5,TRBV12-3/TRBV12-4,CASSLRVGGGGETQYF,TGTGCCAGCAGTTTAAGGGTGGGAGGAGGTGGAGAGACCCAGTACTTC
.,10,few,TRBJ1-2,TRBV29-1,CSVDLYGYTF,TGCAGCGTTGACCTCTATGGCTACACCTTC
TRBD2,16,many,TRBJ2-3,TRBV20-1,CSARDDVGLAWHTQYF,TGCAGTGCTAGAGATGATGTAGGACTAGCGTGGCATACGCAGTATTTT
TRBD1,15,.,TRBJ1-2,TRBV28,CASRFRDRVLGGYTF,TGTGCCAGCAGATTCCGGGACAGGGTTCTAGGTGGCTACACCTTC
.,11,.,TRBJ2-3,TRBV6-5,CASSYGNAQYF,TGTGCCAGCAGTTACGGTAATGCGCAGTATTTT
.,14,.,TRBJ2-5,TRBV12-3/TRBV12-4,CASSVGRPQETQYF,TGTGCCAGCAGTGTGGGGCGTCCCCAAGAGACCCAGTACTTC
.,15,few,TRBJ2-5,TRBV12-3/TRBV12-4,CASSRLGRTQETQYF,TGTGCCAGCAGCCGCCTAGGACGGACGCAAGAGACCCAGTACTTC
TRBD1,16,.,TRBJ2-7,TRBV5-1,CASSYVWTGGMDEQYF,TGCGCCAGCAGCTACGTTTGGACAGGGGGCATGGACGAGCAGTACTTC
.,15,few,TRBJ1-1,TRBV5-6,CASSLAGGLVTEAFF,TGTGCCAGCAGCTTGGCCGGGGGATTGGTCACTGAAGCTTTCTTT
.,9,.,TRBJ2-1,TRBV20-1,CRIGRGQFF,TGCAGGATCGGACGGGGACAGTTCTTC
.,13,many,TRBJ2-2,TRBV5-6,CASSSDGYGELFF,TGTGCCAGCAGCTCTGATGGATACGGGGAGCTGTTTTTT
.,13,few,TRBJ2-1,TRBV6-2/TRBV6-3,CAVHSAGGNEQFF,TGTGCCGTCCATTCGGCGGGTGGGAATGAGCAGTTCTTC
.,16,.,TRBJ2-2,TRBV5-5,CASSWSGTSNTGELFF,TGTGCCAGCAGCTGGTCCGGGACTTCGAACACCGGGGAGCTGTTTTTT
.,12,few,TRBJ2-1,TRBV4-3,CASSQDSLTRFF,TGCGCCAGCAGCCAAGATAGTCTAACACGGTTCTTC
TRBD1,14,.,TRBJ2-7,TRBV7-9,CASSPDRGFNEQYF,TGTGCCAGCAGCCCGGACAGGGGGTTCAACGAGCAGTACTTC
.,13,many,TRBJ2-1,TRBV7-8,CASSANRNNEQFF,TGTGCCAGCAGCGCAAACAGGAACAATGAGCAGTTCTTC
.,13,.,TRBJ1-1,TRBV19,CASRNEGSTEAFF,TGTGCCAGTAGGAACGAGGGGAGCACTGAAGCTTTCTTT
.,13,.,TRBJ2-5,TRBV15,CATSGRVKETQYF,TGTGCCACCAGCGGCCGGGTCAAAGAGACCCAGTACTTC
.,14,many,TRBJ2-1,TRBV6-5,CASSYEGGNNEQFF,TGTGCCAGCAGTTACGAGGGGGGTAACAATGAGCAGTTCTTC
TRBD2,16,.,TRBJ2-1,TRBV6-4,CASSRTSGGYNNEQFF,TGTGCCAGCAGTAGGACTAGCGGGGGATATAACAATGAGCAGTTCTTC
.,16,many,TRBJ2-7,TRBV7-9,CASSPLLAGVSYEQYF,TGTGCCAGCAGCCCTCTCCTGGCAGGGGTCTCCTACGAGCAGTACTTC
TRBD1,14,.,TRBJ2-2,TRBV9,CASSGQGGSGELFF,TGTGCCAGCAGCGGACAGGGGGGGTCCGGGGAGCTGTTTTTT
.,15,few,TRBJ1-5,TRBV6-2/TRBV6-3,CASSYTRASNQPQHF,TGTGCCAGCAGTTACACCAGGGCTAGCAATCAGCCCCAGCATTTT
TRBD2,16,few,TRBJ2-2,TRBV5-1,CASRTTSGTNTGELFF,TGCGCCAGCAGGACGACTAGCGGGACAAACACCGGGGAGCTGTTTTTT
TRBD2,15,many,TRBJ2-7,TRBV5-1,CASSPSGGPSYEQYF,TGCGCCAGCAGTCCAAGCGGGGGCCCCTCCTACGAGCAGTACTTC
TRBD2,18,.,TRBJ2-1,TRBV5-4,CASSAGTSGRVGYNEQFF,TGTGCCAGCAGCGCCGGAACTAGCGGGAGGGTGGGCTACAATGAGCAGTTCTTC
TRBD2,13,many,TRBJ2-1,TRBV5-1,CASSKTSSNEQFF,TGCGCCAGCAGCAAGACTAGCTCGAATGAGCAGTTCTTC
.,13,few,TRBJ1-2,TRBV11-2,CASSLDSRGGYTF,TGTGCCAGCAGCTTAGATAGTCGAGGTGGCTACACCTTC
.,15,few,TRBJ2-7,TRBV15,CATSRAKGNPYEQYF,TGTGCCACCAGCAGAGCAAAGGGCAACCCCTACGAGCAGTACTTC
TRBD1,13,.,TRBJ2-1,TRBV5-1,CASSSGQGYEQFF,TGCGCCAGCAGCTCCGGACAGGGCTATGAGCAGTTCTTC
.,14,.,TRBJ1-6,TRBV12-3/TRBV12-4,CASSLTGYNSPLHF,TGTGCCAGCAGTTTAACAGGGTATAATTCACCCCTCCACTTT
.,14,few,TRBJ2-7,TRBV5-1,CASSPPGGTYEQYF,TGCGCCAGCAGCCCGCCGGGGGGCACCTACGAGCAGTACTTC
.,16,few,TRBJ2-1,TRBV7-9,CASSSTGRGIGDEQFF,TGTGCCAGCAGCTCGACCGGGAGAGGGATTGGGGATGAGCAGTTCTTC
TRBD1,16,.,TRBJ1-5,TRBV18,CASSPGTVDSNQPQHF,TGTGCCAGCTCACCCGGGACAGTTGATAGCAATCAGCCCCAGCATTTT
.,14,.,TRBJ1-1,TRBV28,CASSRPRGYTEAFF,TGTGCCAGCAGCAGGCCCAGGGGATACACTGAAGCTTTCTTT
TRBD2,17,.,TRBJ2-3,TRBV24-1,CATSRGASGRLTDTQYF,TGTGCCACCAGTCGGGGGGCTAGCGGGAGACTAACAGATACGCAGTATTTT
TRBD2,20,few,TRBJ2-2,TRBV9,CASSDRPGTSGRAWTGELFF,TGTGCCAGCAGCGATAGGCCCGGGACTAGCGGGAGGGCCTGGACCGGGGAGCTGTTTTTT
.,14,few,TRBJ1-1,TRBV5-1,CASAPGGMNTEAFF,TGCGCCAGCGCCCCCGGGGGGATGAACACTGAAGCTTTCTTT
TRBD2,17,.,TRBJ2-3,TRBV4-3,CASSQGLAGGPTDTQYF,TGCGCCAGCAGCCAAGGTCTAGCGGGAGGACCCACAGATACGCAGTATTTT
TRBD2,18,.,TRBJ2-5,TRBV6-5,CASSYEFGAGGPKETQYF,TGTGCCAGCAGTTACGAATTCGGAGCGGGGGGGCCAAAAGAGACCCAGTACTTC
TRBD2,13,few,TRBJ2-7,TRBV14,CASSHSGASEQYF,TGTGCCAGCAGCCACAGCGGGGCATCCGAGCAGTACTTC
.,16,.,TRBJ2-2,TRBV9,CASSARDSRGSGELFF,TGTGCCAGCAGCGCCCGGGACTCCAGAGGATCCGGGGAGCTGTTTTTT
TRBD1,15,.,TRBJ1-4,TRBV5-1,CASSSTGEANEKLFF,TGCGCCAGCAGCTCCACAGGGGAAGCTAATGAAAAACTGTTTTTT
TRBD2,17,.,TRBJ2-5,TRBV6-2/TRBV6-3,CASTKGAFSGGKETQYF,TGTGCCAGCACTAAAGGGGCTTTTTCGGGGGGGAAAGAGACCCAGTACTTC
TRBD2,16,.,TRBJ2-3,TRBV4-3,CASSQSWTSGADTQYF,TGCGCCAGCAGCCAATCCTGGACTAGCGGCGCAGATACGCAGTATTTT